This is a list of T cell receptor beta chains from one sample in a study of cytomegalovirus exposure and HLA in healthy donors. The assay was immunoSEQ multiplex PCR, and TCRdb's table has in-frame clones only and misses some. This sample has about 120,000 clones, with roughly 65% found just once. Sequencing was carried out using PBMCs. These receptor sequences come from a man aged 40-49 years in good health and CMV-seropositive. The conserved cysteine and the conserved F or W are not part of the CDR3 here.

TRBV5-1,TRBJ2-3,ASSLDRGVTDTQY
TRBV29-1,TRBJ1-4,SAAGSGGEKLF
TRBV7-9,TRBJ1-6,ASSSRGFDSPLH
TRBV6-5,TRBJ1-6,ASSYSGGLYSPLH
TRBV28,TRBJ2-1,ASSLLAGFYNEQF
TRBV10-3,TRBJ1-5,AISEIGQGGVGQPQH
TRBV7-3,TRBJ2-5,ASSLLGLVQETQY
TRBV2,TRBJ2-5,ASSTSGGRSQY
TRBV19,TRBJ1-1,ASRLAPGQMNTEAF
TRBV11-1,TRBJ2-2,ASSLGTGGTGELF
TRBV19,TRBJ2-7,ASRVETGKTYEQY
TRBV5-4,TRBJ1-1,ASSYRQGHTEAF
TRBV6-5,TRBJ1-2,ASSFKSAGNYGYT
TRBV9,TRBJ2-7,ASSPGTRGREQY
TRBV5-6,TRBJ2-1,ASRVPSGTSGNEQF
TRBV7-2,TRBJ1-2,ASSLGQGARYGYT
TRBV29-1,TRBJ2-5,SVDGGGPQETQY
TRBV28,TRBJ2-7,ASRPGGGTYEQY
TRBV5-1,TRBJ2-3,ASSPPTDTQY
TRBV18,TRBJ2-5,ASSPLRDQETQY
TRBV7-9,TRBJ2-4,ASSLGQAKNIQY
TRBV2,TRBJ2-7,ASTGVRSYEQY
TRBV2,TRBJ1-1,ASSVGHGAF
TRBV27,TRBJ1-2,ASSTLWVRGHYGYT
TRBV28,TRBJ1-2,ASSSGQDYGYT
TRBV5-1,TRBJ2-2,ASSYYSGVGTGELF
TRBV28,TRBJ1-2,ASSFGEIANYGYT
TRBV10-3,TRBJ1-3,AISGRESGNTIY
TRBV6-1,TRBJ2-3,ASSSGTGVDTQY
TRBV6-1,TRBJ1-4,ASSAEGGDSNEKLF
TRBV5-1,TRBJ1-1,ASSDRTGSRATEAF
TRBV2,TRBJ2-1,ASSGLAENDEQF
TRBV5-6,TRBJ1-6,ASSQGLGNSPLH